This paragraph reports one T cell receptor beta chain. There are 16 residues in the CDR3. The V and J ends lost 4 bases and 0 bases respectively, with 13 bases between them. The germline CDR1 and CDR2 sequences are SGHDN and FVKESK. This entry comes from a study of response to subunit inactivated influenza vaccine. TCRdb processed the RT-PCR reads anew with MiXCR; each CDR3 protein has one entry. Of about 650,000 distinct CDR3 sequences listed, 15% to 18% are singletons. The sample consisted of PBMCs from blood, taken roughly 12 days after vaccination. This clonotype was obtained from a man aged 50-59 years who received an inactivated influenza vaccine. This chain uses TRBV14 with TRBJ1-3, with D maybe TRBD1 (6 bases). The CDR3 DNA sequence: TGTGCCAGCAGCCCTCCCGCGGGGGCCTCTGGAAACACCATATATTTT. This codes for CASSPPAGASGNTIYF.